Sequencing of this TCR beta chain was carried out in a study of cytomegalovirus exposure and HLA in healthy donors. Whole-study findings and limits: Per published accounts, TCR beta sequences correctly predicted the HLA-A and HLA-B alleles of most subjects. Within an earlier analysis, most TCR beta V segments proved productive either about 90% or about 30% of the time.

Primers: 60 Vbeta forward and 13 Jbeta reverse. Sequencing used immunoSEQ multiplex PCR; TCRdb keeps in-frame clones, though not all of them. Of around 280,000 clones listed, roughly 90% were seen once; the top ten hold approximately 2.2%. The CDR3 covers 13 residues. Per the germline V gene, CDR1 is SQVTM and CDR2 is ANQGSEA. The V end lost 6 bases, the J end lost 2 bases, and 13 bases lay between the germline ends. There are a few counts of this clone. Its antigen is currently unknown. The V call is TRBV29-1, the J call TRBJ1-1, with a possible D match to TRBD1 (5 bases). The TCR was taken from a woman aged 18-29 years in good health and CMV-seronegative. Sequencing was performed on PBMCs. The CDR3 sequence is CSVVQVSNTEAFF. Written as DNA, the CDR3 is TGCAGCGTCGTACAGGTTTCCAACACTGAAGCTTTCTTT. Combining the CDR3 with reference TRBV29-1 and TRBJ1-1 gives the whole variable domain SAVISQKPSRDICQRGTSLTIQCQVDSQVTMMFWYRQQPGQSLTLIATANQGSEATYESGFVIDKFPISRPNLTFSTLTVSNMSPEDSSIYLCSVVQVSNTEAFFGQGTRLTVV.